The 23 T cell receptor beta chains in this list originate from one sample, sequenced in a study of sequential checkpoint blockade in melanoma. The treatment is: randomized to nivolumab then ipilimumab (arm A) or the reverse (arm B). Assay: immunoSEQ multiplex PCR; the TCRdb copy retains only in-frame clones and omits some. The sample has about 4,200 clones, 20% to 25% seen once. The sequencing used tumor tissue (inferred from file names), collected from a patient given nivolumab and ipilimumab in sequence. The source of these receptors is a human donor with melanoma.

This sequence joins TRBV15 and TRBJ2-3; possible D gene TRBD2, 6 bases. Trimming left V 0 bases short and J 6 bases short, with 16 bases between. In germline, CDR1 is LNHNV, CDR2 YYDKDF (reference sequence). The CDR3 consists of 16 residues. This chain's CDR3 is CATSREFGSLADTQYF. The DNA of the CDR3 is TGTGCCACCAGCAGAGAGTTCGGATCGCTAGCGGATACGCAGTATTTT.

This clone came up many times. This chain connects TRBV11-3 to TRBJ1-5, with D possibly being TRBD1 (6 bases). The CDR3 runs to 14 residues. The germline gives CDR1 SGHNT, CDR2 YENEEA. Trimming cost V 4 bases and J 9 bases, with 16 bases left between them. CDR3 residues: CASSSGAFGAPQHF. Written as DNA, the CDR3 is TGTGCCAGCAGCTCGGGGGCCTTCGGCGCGCCCCAGCATTTT.

This clone was found a few times. The chain carries TRBV18 and TRBJ1-1, with D unclear. V lost 2 bases and J lost 5, with 12 bases in between. Per germline, CDR1 KGHSH and CDR2 LQKENI. The CDR3 covers 14 residues. CDR3: CASSPYQEGTEAFF. DNA of the CDR3: TGTGCCAGCTCACCATACCAGGAGGGAACTGAAGCTTTCTTT.

The chain employs TRBV12-1 and TRBJ1-2; the table's D gene call, TRBD1, was not cross checked with the DNA. TRBV12-1 is flagged as a pseudogene. The length of the CDR3 is 17 residues. The CDR3 coding sequence is TGTGCCAGCATGCCACTAACAATGCAGGGCGCTCCTGGGGGCTACACCTTC. Its protein is CASMPLTMQGAPGGYTF.

The sample holds a few counts of this clone. The chain employs TRBV30 and TRBJ1-1; no reliable D call. Trimming took off 2 bases at V and 8 bases at J, with 12 bases between the two ends. CDR1 GTSNPN and CDR2 SVGIG come from the germline V gene (reference sequence). The CDR3 loop spans 12 amino acids. CDR3 protein: CAWSLKTGEAFF. The CDR3 bases are TGTGCCTGGAGTCTTAAAACGGGCGAAGCTTTCTTT.

This clone was found a few times. J is TRBJ2-3 and V is TRBV28, with D perhaps TRBD2 (6 bases). Germline CDR1 is MDHEN and CDR2 is SYDVKM. V was pared by 5 bases and J by 0 bases, with 15 bases between. The CDR3 extends over 16 amino acids. CDR3 sequence (DNA): TGTGCCAGCAGTCCCGGGGTAGCGGTTAGCACAGATACGCAGTATTTT. Protein sequence: CASSPGVAVSTDTQYF.

This sequence joins TRBV28 and TRBJ1-2; 11 positions agree with TRBD1. Germline assignment: CDR1 MDHEN and CDR2 SYDVKM. Trimming at V came to 4 bases and at J to 4 bases, leaving 8 bases not matched to a gene. This CDR3 region has 16 residues. The chain's CDR3 is CASSSLGTGGGYGYTF. The CDR3 DNA reads TGTGCCAGCAGTTCCCTCGGGACAGGGGGGGGCTATGGCTACACCTTC.

This clone was detected a few times. The chain carries TRBV9 and TRBJ1-3; possibly TRBD1 for D (5 bases). With 4 bases removed from V and 8 bases from J, the gap between germline ends came to 16 bases. This CDR3 is built from 14 residues. Germline loops: CDR1 SGDLS, CDR2 YYNGEE. The CDR3 loop reads CASSPQTVRDTIYF. DNA of the CDR3: TGTGCCAGCAGCCCCCAGACAGTGCGCGACACCATATATTTT. The variable domain in full, completed from reference TRBV9 and TRBJ1-3, reads DSGVTQTPKHLITATGQRVTLRCSPRSGDLSVYWYQQSLDQGLQFLIQYYNGEERAKGNILERFSAQQFPDLHSELNLSSLELGDSALYFCASSPQTVRDTIYFGEGSWLTVV.

This clone was recorded a few times. This sequence joins TRBV6-8 and TRBJ1-3; D is uncertain. Germline values: CDR1 MNHGY, CDR2 SAAAGT. The CDR3 totals 15 residues. The V gene lost 10 bases and the J gene lost 2 bases, with 18 bases spanning the gap. The CDR3 nucleotides read TGTGCCATCAGACCCGACACGGCCGCTGGAAACACCATATATTTT. Translated, it gives CAIRPDTAAGNTIYF.

This clone counts as medium-sized. The chain employs TRBV6-8 and TRBJ1-6; the match to TRBD1 covers 7 bases. Looked up from germline, CDR1 is MNHGY and CDR2 is SAAAGT. The V and J ends lost 6 bases and 6 bases, in that order; junction bases with no gene match: 5. This CDR3 comprises 14 residues. The CDR3 region is CASRLTGSNSPLHF. As DNA, the CDR3 is TGTGCCAGCAGACTGACAGGGAGTAATTCACCCCTCCACTTT.

This clone is medium-sized (0.01 to 0.1%) by share. This rearrangement joins TRBV11-3 to TRBJ2-3; possible D gene TRBD2, 7 bases. The CDR3 covers 14 residues. Germline CDR1 is SGHNT and CDR2 is YENEEA. Trimming removed 7 bases from V and 6 bases from J, with 17 bases in between. Written as DNA, the CDR3 is TGTGCCAGCACCACTACGGGGGGCCCCGATACGCAGTATTTT. Translated: CASTTTGGPDTQYF. The full variable domain, completed using reference TRBV11-3 and TRBJ2-3, is EAGVVQSPRYKIIEKKQPVAFWCNPISGHNTLYWYLQNLGQGPELLIRYENEEAVDDSQLPKDRFSAERLKGVDSTLKIQPAELGDSAVYLCASTTTGGPDTQYFGPGTRLTVL.

This clone was observed at least ten times. The rearrangement links TRBV11-3 to TRBJ1-2; 8 positions match TRBD1. The CDR3 is 15 residues long. CDR1 is SGHNT and CDR2 is YENEEA in the germline V gene. J was trimmed by 8 bases and V by 5 bases; bases with no gene match: 13. The CDR3 nucleotides are TGTGCCAGCAGCGAGTTTGACAGGGGCCAAAGGGGCTACACCTTC. Translated, it gives CASSEFDRGQRGYTF.

The sample holds a few counts of this clone. The rearrangement joins TRBV7-2 to TRBJ1-1; TRBD1 matches at 8 bases. This CDR3 has 13 residues. The trim removed 5 bases at V and 8 bases at J, leaving 7 bases unmatched. The V gene's germline CDR1 is SGHTA and CDR2 FQGNSA. The CDR3 DNA is TGTGCCAGCAGCACAACAGGGGGTGCGGAAGCTTTCTTT. This codes for CASSTTGGAEAFF.

This clone is classed as medium-sized. The chain has TRBV6-8 and TRBJ1-2; D remains unclear. V gave up 4 bases and J gave up 4 bases, with 10 bases separating them. Germline CDR1 MNHGY, CDR2 SAAAGT. The CDR3 sequence is 13 residues long. The CDR3 DNA sequence: TGTGCCAGCAGTTCCGAGACCGGCTATGGCTACACCTTC. Translation: CASSSETGYGYTF.

There are a few counts of this clone. The J gene is TRBJ2-2, the V gene TRBV6-8; D perhaps matches TRBD1 (6 bases). Germline CDR1 is MNHGY and CDR2 is SAAAGT. CDR3 length: 14 amino acids. V was clipped by 3 bases and J by 6 bases, with 11 bases between them. In DNA form, the CDR3 reads TGTGCCAGCAGTTATTCCGAGGGGGCCGGGGAGCTGTTTTTT. It is translated as CASSYSEGAGELFF.

This clone is deemed medium-sized (0.01 to 0.1%). The chain uses TRBV11-3 and TRBJ2-2; D gene unclear. V lost 3 bases and J lost 0, with 11 bases in between. The CDR3 has 16 amino acids. Germline V gene data show CDR1 as SGHNT and CDR2 as YENEEA. DNA of the CDR3: TGTGCCAGCAGCTTGTTTGGCTACACGAACACCGGGGAGCTGTTTTTT. This sequence encodes CASSLFGYTNTGELFF.

This clone was observed a few times. This chain joins TRBV4-1 and TRBJ1-1; 8 positions agree with TRBD1. The V gene end was trimmed by 3 bases and the J gene end by 1 base; junction bases not matched to a gene: 1. The CDR3 is made up of 14 amino acids. Per the germline V gene, CDR1 is MGHRA and CDR2 is YSYEKL. CDR3: CASSQGQENTEAFF. The CDR3 region has the DNA TGCGCCAGCAGCCAGGGACAGGAGAACACTGAAGCTTTCTTT.

This clone is deemed medium-sized. The J gene is TRBJ1-1, the V gene TRBV18; D is uncertain. This CDR3 is 13 amino acids long. The germline V gene encodes CDR1 KGHSH and CDR2 LQKENI. V lost 6 bases and J lost 1, with 9 bases in between. CDR3 in amino acids: CASSLEENTEAFF. In DNA, the CDR3 is TGTGCCAGCTCCCTCGAAGAGAACACTGAAGCTTTCTTT.

A few counts support this clone. V and J are TRBV12-5 and TRBJ2-7; D gene ambiguous. The length of the CDR3 is 12 residues. Germline CDR1 reads LGHNT; CDR2 reads FRNRAP. The CDR3 DNA reads as TGTGCCAGCCGGCGACCGCCCTACGAGCAGTACTTC. The encoded protein is CASRRPPYEQYF.

Only a few counts were recorded for this clone. The rearrangement links TRBV6-8 to TRBJ1-3; no clear D. Trimming removed 2 bases at V and 0 bases at J, with 5 bases between. The germline V gene encodes CDR1 MNHGY and CDR2 SAAAGT. The CDR3 is 14 amino acids. Here the CDR3 reads CASSYESSGNTIYF. Written as DNA, the CDR3 is TGTGCCAGCAGTTACGAGAGCTCTGGAAACACCATATATTTT.

This clone was seen only a few times. V is TRBV9 and J is TRBJ1-5, with a possible D match to TRBD1 (6 bases). The germline CDR1 and CDR2 sequences are SGDLS and YYNGEE. Trimming took off 0 bases at V and 6 bases at J, with 10 bases between the two ends. CDR3 length: 14 amino acids. CDR3 sequence (DNA): TGTGCCAGCAGCGTAGACCCCAGGGGTCAGCCCCAGCATTTT. It yields the protein CASSVDPRGQPQHF.

The chain combines TRBV19 with TRBJ1-1; the D gene is possibly TRBD1 (6 bases). From germline, CDR1 is LNHDA and CDR2 SQIVND (reference sequence). This CDR3 spans 15 amino acids. V gave up 4 bases and J gave up 1 base, with 13 bases separating them. CDR3 in DNA: TGTGCCAGTAGTAGATCGGGACACCCGAACACTGAAGCTTTCTTT. The encoded protein is CASSRSGHPNTEAFF.

This clone counts as medium-sized. This rearrangement joins TRBV6-8 to TRBJ2-1, with 9 bases that match TRBD2. The germline gives CDR1 MNHGY, CDR2 SAAAGT. This CDR3 has 14 residues. V trimming: 6 bases; J trimming: 15 bases; junction bases outside the gene matches: 15. CDR3 sequence reads: CASSPLGGSGGVFF. CDR3 DNA: TGTGCCAGCAGCCCCTTGGGGGGTAGCGGGGGAGTGTTCTTC.